Each of the 4 T cell receptor beta chains below was sequenced from the same sample in a study of blood T cell repertoires in COVID-19. Profiling relied on immunoSEQ multiplex PCR, and the TCRdb table lists in-frame clones only, not all of them. The data contain around 260,000 clones, 70% to 90% of them singletons. The sequenced material came from peripheral blood. These receptor sequences come from a human donor with COVID-19, enrolled during active disease. The donor label of this sample is uncertain.

V usage is TRBV28 and J usage is TRBJ1-3; D ambiguous. The CDR3 runs to 13 residues. The germline V and J ends were trimmed by 5 bases and 0 bases, with 5 bases remaining between them. Germline V CDR1 and CDR2: MDHEN, SYDVKM. The CDR3 region is CASSHPSGNTIYF. The CDR3 nucleotides are TGTGCCAGCAGTCATCCCTCTGGAAACACCATATATTTT.

This chain connects TRBV27 to TRBJ1-1, with 7 positions matching TRBD1. The V gene end was trimmed by 5 bases and the J gene end by 1 base; junction bases not matched to a gene: 13. CDR1 and CDR2 (germline): MNHEY, SMNVEV (reference sequence). The CDR3 loop spans 17 amino acids. The CDR3 reads CASSPPRGDSTNTEAFF. The CDR3, as DNA: TGTGCCAGCAGTCCCCCCCGTGGGGACAGTACGAACACTGAAGCTTTCTTT.

The rearrangement links TRBV7-2 to TRBJ2-1, with D perhaps TRBD2 (5 bases). The CDR3 covers 14 residues. The germline gives CDR1 SGHTA, CDR2 FQGNSA. The V end was cut by 0 bases, the J end by 2 bases, with 5 bases between. CDR3 residues: CASSLAGAYNEQFF. DNA of the CDR3: TGTGCCAGCAGCTTAGCGGGAGCCTACAATGAGCAGTTCTTC.

V and J are TRBV29-1 and TRBJ2-5, with TRBD2 matching 8 bases. The CDR3 sequence is 13 residues long. V was pared by 6 bases and J by 3 bases, with 6 bases of the junction left unmatched. Germline V gene data show CDR1 as SQVTM and CDR2 as ANQGSEA. CDR3 nucleotides: TGCAGCGTCGGGCAACTAGCGGAAGAGACCCAGTACTTC. Translating gives CSVGQLAEETQYF.